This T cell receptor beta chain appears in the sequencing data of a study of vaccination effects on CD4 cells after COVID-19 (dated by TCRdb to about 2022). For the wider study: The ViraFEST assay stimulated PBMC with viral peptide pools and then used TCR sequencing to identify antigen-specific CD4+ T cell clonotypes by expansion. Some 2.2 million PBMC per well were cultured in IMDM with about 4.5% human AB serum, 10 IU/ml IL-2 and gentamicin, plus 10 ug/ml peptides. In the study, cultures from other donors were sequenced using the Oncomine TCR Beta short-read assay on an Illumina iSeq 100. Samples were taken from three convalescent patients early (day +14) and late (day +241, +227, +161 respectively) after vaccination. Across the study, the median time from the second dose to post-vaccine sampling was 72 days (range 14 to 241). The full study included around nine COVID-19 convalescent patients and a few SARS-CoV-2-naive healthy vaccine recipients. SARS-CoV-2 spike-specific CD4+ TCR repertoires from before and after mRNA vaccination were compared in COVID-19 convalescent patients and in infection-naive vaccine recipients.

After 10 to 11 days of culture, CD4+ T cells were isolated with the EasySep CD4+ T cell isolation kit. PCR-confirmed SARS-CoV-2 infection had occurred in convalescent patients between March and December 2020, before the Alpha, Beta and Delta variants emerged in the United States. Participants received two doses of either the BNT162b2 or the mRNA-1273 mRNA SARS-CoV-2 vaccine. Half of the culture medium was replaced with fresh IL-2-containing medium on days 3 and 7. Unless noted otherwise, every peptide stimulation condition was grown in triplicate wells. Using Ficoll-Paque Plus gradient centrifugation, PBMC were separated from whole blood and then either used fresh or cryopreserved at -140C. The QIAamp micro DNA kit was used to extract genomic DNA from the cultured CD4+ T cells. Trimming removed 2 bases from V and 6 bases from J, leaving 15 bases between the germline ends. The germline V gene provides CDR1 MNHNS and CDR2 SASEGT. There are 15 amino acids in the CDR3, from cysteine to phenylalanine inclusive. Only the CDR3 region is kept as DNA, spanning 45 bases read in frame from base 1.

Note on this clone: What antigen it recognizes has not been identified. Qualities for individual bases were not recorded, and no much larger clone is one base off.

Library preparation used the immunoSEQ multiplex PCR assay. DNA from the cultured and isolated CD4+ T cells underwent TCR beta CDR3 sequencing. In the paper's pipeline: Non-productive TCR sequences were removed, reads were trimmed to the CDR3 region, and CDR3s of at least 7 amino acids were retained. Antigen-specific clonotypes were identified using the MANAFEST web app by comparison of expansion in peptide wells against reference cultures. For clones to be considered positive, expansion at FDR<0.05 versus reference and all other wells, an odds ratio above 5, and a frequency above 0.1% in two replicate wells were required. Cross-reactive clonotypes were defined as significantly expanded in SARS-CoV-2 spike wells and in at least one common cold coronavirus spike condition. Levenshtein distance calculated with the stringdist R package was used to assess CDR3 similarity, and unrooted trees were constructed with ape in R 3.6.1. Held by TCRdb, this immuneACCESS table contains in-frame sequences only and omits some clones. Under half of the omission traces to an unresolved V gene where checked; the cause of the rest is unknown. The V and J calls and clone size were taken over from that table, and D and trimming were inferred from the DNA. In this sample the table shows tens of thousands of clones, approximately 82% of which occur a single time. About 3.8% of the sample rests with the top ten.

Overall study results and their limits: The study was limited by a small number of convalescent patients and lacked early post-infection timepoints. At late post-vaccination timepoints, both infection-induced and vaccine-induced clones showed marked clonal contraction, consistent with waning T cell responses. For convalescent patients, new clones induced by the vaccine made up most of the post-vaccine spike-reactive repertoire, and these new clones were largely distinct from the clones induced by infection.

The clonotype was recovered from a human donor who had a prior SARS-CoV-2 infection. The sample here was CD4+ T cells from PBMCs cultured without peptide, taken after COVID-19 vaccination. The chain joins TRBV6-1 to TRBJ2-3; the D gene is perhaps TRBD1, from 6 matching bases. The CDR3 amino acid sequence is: CASSEWNRVVDTQYF. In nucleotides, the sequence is TGTGCCAGCAGTGAATGGAACAGGGTAGTTGATACGCAGTATTTT.